This T cell receptor (beta chain) was captured in a study of cytomegalovirus exposure and HLA in healthy donors. Whole-study findings and limits: Most TCR sequences were uncommon, yet certain public TCRs appeared in many donors. The classifier was said to identify cytomegalovirus status with high specificity and sensitivity. TCR beta chains numbering 164 were designated cytomegalovirus-associated. According to a subsequent analysis, TCR clusters identified in the first cohort showed a tendency to co-occur across the 100 to 150 validation repertoires.

CDR1 and CDR2 (germline): SGHDN, FVKESK. V was trimmed by 1 base and J by 5 bases, leaving 19 bases between them. CDR3 size: 17 residues. Generated by immunoSEQ multiplex PCR, the TCRdb table keeps only in-frame clones and is missing some. The table lists about 140,000 clones, 70% to 85% of them singletons, with roughly 27% in the top ten. With regard to this clone: Its antigen is unknown.

Sequenced input: PBMCs. This sequence originates from a man aged 30 to 39 in good health and CMV-seropositive. This chain uses TRBV14 with TRBJ2-3, with D tentatively TRBD1 (6 bases). The CDR3 region has the DNA TGTGCCAGCAGCCAAGCCCCGGCAGGGGCCACCTTAGATACGCAGTATTTT. Translating gives CASSQAPAGATLDTQYF.